This TCR beta chain was found in a study of control samples from healthy donors and cancer patients. Produced via immunoSEQ multiplex PCR; TCRdb's table is partial and in-frame only. The sample has roughly 43,000 clones; around 94% are singletons. The source of this sequence is a man aged 55 to 69 in good health. The sequenced material came from blood.

In nucleotides, the CDR3 is TGTGCCACCAGTTTCTGTACAAGAGCACCTATCTACGAGCAGTACTTC. Amino acids: CATSFCTRAPIYEQYF. V is TRBV24-1 and J is TRBJ2-7, with no clear D. Germline V CDR1 and CDR2: KGHDR, SFDVKD. CDR3 length: 16 residues. Trimming took 6 bases from V and 3 from J, leaving 20 bases between them.